This TCR beta chain was sequenced in a study of blood T cell repertoires in COVID-19. In the study overall: COVID-19 samples collected from the United States, Italy and Spain covered acute and convalescent phases. Nucleic acid was either cDNA or gDNA, and it came from T cells, B-cell-depleted T cells, or PBMCs.

In the original processing: Estimation of nucleated cell counts was performed using reference gene primer amplification. Generated by immunoSEQ multiplex PCR, the TCRdb table keeps only in-frame clones and is missing some. That table gives V, J and clone size, and the DNA gave D and trimming. Of 130,000 to 150,000 clones listed, roughly 79% were seen once; the top ten hold approximately 8%. This CDR3 has 14 residues. Trimming left V 2 bases short and J 5 bases short, with 10 bases between. CDR1 and CDR2 from the germline V gene are MDHEN and SYDVKM. Source material: peripheral blood. The rearrangement links TRBV28 to TRBJ2-4; D not certain. The TCR originated in a human donor in a cohort sampled during active COVID-19. The chain's CDR3 is CASSLQAMQNIQYF. CDR3 nucleotides: TGTGCCAGCAGTTTACAGGCGATGCAAAACATTCAGTACTTC.